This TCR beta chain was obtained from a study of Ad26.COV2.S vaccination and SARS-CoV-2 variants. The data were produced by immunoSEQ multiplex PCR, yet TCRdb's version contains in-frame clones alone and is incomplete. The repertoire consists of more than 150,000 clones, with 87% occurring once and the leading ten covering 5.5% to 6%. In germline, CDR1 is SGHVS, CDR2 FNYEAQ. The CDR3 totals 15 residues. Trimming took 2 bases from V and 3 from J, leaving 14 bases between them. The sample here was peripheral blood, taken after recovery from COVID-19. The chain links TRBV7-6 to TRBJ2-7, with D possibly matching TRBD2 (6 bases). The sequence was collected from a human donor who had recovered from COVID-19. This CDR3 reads CASSLIGGPGYEQYF. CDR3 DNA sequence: TGTGCCAGCAGCTTAATCGGGGGACCGGGCTACGAGCAGTACTTC.